Each of the 24 T cell receptor beta chains below was sequenced from the same sample in a study of blood T cell repertoires in COVID-19. Sequencing was performed with immunoSEQ multiplex PCR; in TCRdb, only in-frame clones are kept and a portion is missing. This sample has some 230,000 clones; 82% occur once, and the top ten carry 15%. Specimen: PBMCs or T cells enriched from blood (not recorded which). The source is a man aged 40-49 years who had recovered from COVID-19.

This clone was counted once. The rearrangement uses TRBV2 and TRBJ2-7, with TRBD1 matching over 9 bases. The trim removed 0 bases at V and 2 bases at J, leaving 5 bases unmatched. Germline V gene lookup returns CDR1 SNHLY and CDR2 FYNNEI. This CDR3 comprises 16 residues. CDR3 residues: CASSEAVGTGTYEQYF. The CDR3 bases are TGTGCCAGCAGTGAAGCCGTCGGGACAGGGACCTACGAGCAGTACTTC.

The chain uses TRBV28 and TRBJ2-1; D perhaps matches TRBD2 (5 bases). Germline V gene data show CDR1 as MDHEN and CDR2 as SYDVKM. This CDR3 has 17 amino acids. V lost 2 bases and J lost 0, with 14 bases in between. CDR3 sequence reads: CASSLITAAFSYNEQFF. The CDR3 DNA reads as TGTGCCAGCAGTTTAATCACAGCGGCGTTCTCCTACAATGAGCAGTTCTTC.

Note on this clone: This CDR3 is also generated by other DNA sequences in the sample. The chain combines TRBV2 with TRBJ1-2; D remains ambiguous. The ends were cut back, 1 base at V and 4 bases at J, with 4 bases in the middle. Germline V gene lookup returns CDR1 SNHLY and CDR2 FYNNEI. The CDR3 is 12 residues long. CDR3 bases: TGTGCCAGCAGTGAAGGAGGCTATGGCTACACCTTC. Amino acids: CASSEGGYGYTF.

This rearrangement joins TRBV27 to TRBJ1-1; D perhaps matches TRBD1 (5 bases). The length of the CDR3 is 13 residues. Germline V gene sequence: CDR1 MNHEY, CDR2 SMNVEV (reference sequence). Trimming shortened V by 5 bases and J by 4 bases, and 11 bases separated the two germline ends. The CDR3 sequence: CASSVGGGTEAFF. The CDR3 nucleotides are TGTGCCAGCAGTGTCGGGGGTGGCACTGAAGCTTTCTTT.

The chain recombines TRBV2 with TRBJ2-7; D ambiguous. The CDR3 contains 15 residues. The germline V gene has CDR1 SNHLY and CDR2 FYNNEI. V lost 4 bases, J lost 0 bases, and 13 bases lay in between. The CDR3 DNA reads as TGTGCCAGCAGTGTCGGCGGCGGTCTCTCCTACGAGCAGTACTTC. It yields the protein CASSVGGGLSYEQYF.

V usage is TRBV5-6 and J usage is TRBJ1-5; 9 bases line up with TRBD1. V trimming: 4 bases; J trimming: 7 bases; junction bases outside the gene matches: 6. Germline assignment: CDR1 SGHDT and CDR2 YYEEEE. The CDR3 length is 14 residues. Written as DNA, the CDR3 is TGTGCCAGCAGCGGGACAGGGCTGGGCCAGCCCCAGCATTTT. As protein: CASSGTGLGQPQHF.

The table lists this clone with a count of one. The chain uses TRBV6-2 or TRBV6-3 and TRBJ2-7; maybe TRBD1 (6 bases). This CDR3 has 15 amino acids. The V and J ends lost 1 base and 6 bases respectively, with 16 bases between them. Germline V lookup: CDR1 MNHEY, CDR2 SVGEGT. CDR3 loop: CASSYWTVPPVEQYF. The CDR3 DNA follows: TGTGCCAGCAGTTACTGGACAGTGCCTCCGGTCGAGCAGTACTTC.

About this clone itself: Its ends do not fully match the called genes, so a read error is possible. The V gene is TRBV6-4, the J gene TRBJ1-1, with D possibly being TRBD1 (6 bases). This CDR3 is 15 amino acids long. In germline, CDR1 is MRHNA, CDR2 SNTAGT. The chain's CDR3 is CASSDSGADYTEAFF. In DNA, the CDR3 is TGTGCCAGCAGCGACTCAGGGGCCGACTACACTGAAGCTTTCTTT.

V and J are TRBV29-1 and TRBJ2-7, with a possible D match to TRBD2 (6 bases). The V gene's germline CDR1 is SQVTM and CDR2 ANQGSEA. The V end lost 2 bases, the J end lost 3 bases, and 23 bases lay between the germline ends. The CDR3 totals 17 residues. The DNA for the CDR3 is TGCAGCGTTGAAAGTCCGGAGGGGCGCGGGGCTTACTACGAGCAGTACTTC. It codes for CSVESPEGRGAYYEQYF.

The chain recombines TRBV6-7 with TRBJ2-1; D unclear. TRBV6-7 falls under the ORF class, with uncertain function. The germline V and J ends were trimmed by 2 bases and 4 bases, with 12 bases remaining between them. The CDR3 spans 15 residues. DNA for the CDR3: TGTGCCAGCAGTTACCTTGGCAGCGTTTACAATGAGCAGTTCTTC. Amino acid sequence: CASSYLGSVYNEQFF.

The V gene is TRBV21-1, the J gene TRBJ2-2; the table calls TRBD2, which could not be checked here. TRBV21-1 is described as a pseudogene. CDR3 size: 17 residues. CDR3: CASSKGTDSSYTGELFF. CDR3 coding DNA: TGTGCCAGCAGCAAAGGGACGGACTCGTCGTACACCGGGGAGCTGTTTTTT.

The sample holds one count of this clone. The gene calls are TRBV6-1 and TRBJ2-1; TRBD2 is a possible D gene (5 bases). The CDR3 extends over 16 amino acids. Germline V gene data show CDR1 as MNHNS and CDR2 as SASEGT. V lost 0 bases to trimming and J lost 5 bases, with 14 bases between them. The CDR3 DNA reads TGTGCCAGCAGTGAAGCGCTATTGGCGGGCCACAATGAGCAGTTCTTC. It yields the protein CASSEALLAGHNEQFF.

This chain connects TRBV9 to TRBJ2-3, with a possible D match to TRBD2 (6 bases). The germline V gene encodes CDR1 SGDLS and CDR2 YYNGEE. The V end lost 4 bases, the J end lost 5 bases, and 14 bases lay between the germline ends. This CDR3 has 14 residues. The CDR3 protein is CASSLRDSGDTQYF. The CDR3 DNA reads TGTGCCAGCAGCTTACGGGACTCTGGAGATACGCAGTATTTT.

The genes are TRBV18 and TRBJ1-1; no firm D call. The V gene's germline CDR1 is KGHSH and CDR2 LQKENI. Deletions cut 3 bases from V and 0 bases from J, with 17 bases between. CDR3 length: 17 amino acids. The CDR3: CASSPGLLGLMNTEAFF. The CDR3 region has the DNA TGTGCCAGCTCACCTGGGCTATTGGGTCTCATGAACACTGAAGCTTTCTTT.

This rearrangement joins TRBV4-1 to TRBJ1-2; no firm D call. CDR3 size: 13 residues. With 1 base removed from V and 4 bases from J, the gap between germline ends came to 7 bases. Germline CDR1 MGHRA, CDR2 YSYEKL. DNA of the CDR3: TGCGCCAGCAGCCAAGCTAACGGCTATGGCTACACCTTC. It encodes CASSQANGYGYTF.

The chain uses TRBV20-1 and TRBJ2-5; 7 bases agree with TRBD2. The CDR3 is made up of 15 amino acids. Per germline, CDR1 DFQATT and CDR2 SNEGSKA (reference sequence). After removal of 3 bases from V and 1 base from J, the junction contained 8 bases not matched to a gene. The chain's CDR3 is CSASSPGRGQETQYF. CDR3 sequence (DNA): TGCAGTGCTAGTAGTCCGGGGAGGGGCCAAGAGACCCAGTACTTC.

V usage is TRBV12-3 or TRBV12-4 and J usage is TRBJ2-3; D is ambiguous. CDR3 size: 13 residues. Trimming took 3 bases from V and 6 from J, leaving 10 bases between them. CDR3 nucleotides: TGTGCCAGCAGTTTTAGTGGTTCCGATACGCAGTATTTT. Its protein product is CASSFSGSDTQYF.

In its sample, this clone was seen a few times. V usage is TRBV5-4 and J usage is TRBJ1-1; the match to TRBD1 covers 8 bases. CDR3 length: 16 residues. V gave up 1 base and J gave up 4 bases; unmatched junction bases: 9. Germline V CDR1 and CDR2: SGHNT, YYREEE (reference sequence). This CDR3 reads CASSLTQTGVITEAFF. The CDR3 nucleotides read TGTGCCAGCAGCTTGACTCAGACAGGGGTAATCACTGAAGCTTTCTTT.

V and J are TRBV5-6 and TRBJ2-7; no clear D gene. Trimming took off 0 bases at V and 3 bases at J, with 13 bases between the two ends. The CDR3 runs 15 residues. The V gene's germline CDR1 is SGHDT and CDR2 YYEEEE. The CDR3 loop is CASSLGILEDYEQYF. CDR3 coding DNA: TGTGCCAGCAGCTTGGGAATTCTAGAGGACTACGAGCAGTACTTC. Based on the CDR3 plus reference TRBV5-6 and TRBJ2-7, the full variable domain is DAGVTQSPTHLIKTRGQQVTLRCSPKSGHDTVSWYQQALGQGPQFIFQYYEEEERQRGNFPDRFSGHQFPNYSSELNVNALLLGDSALYLCASSLGILEDYEQYFGPGTRLTVT.

Only one count was recorded for this clone. The chain recombines TRBV7-3 with TRBJ2-5; no clear D gene. The CDR3 is 13 residues long. Per the germline V gene, CDR1 is SGHTA and CDR2 is FQGTGA. Trimming took off 4 bases at V and 3 bases at J, with 9 bases between the two ends. The CDR3 here is CASSSSSEETQYF. CDR3 in DNA: TGTGCCAGCAGCTCATCCTCGGAAGAGACCCAGTACTTC.

The chain joins TRBV18 to TRBJ1-2; maybe TRBD1 (6 bases). Trimming cost V 2 bases and J 8 bases, with 15 bases left between them. CDR1 is KGHSH and CDR2 is LQKENI in the germline V gene. The CDR3 is 14 residues long. CDR3 residues: CASSPGYREGGYTF. CDR3 coding DNA: TGTGCCAGCTCACCAGGTTACAGGGAGGGCGGCTACACCTTC.

This clone has just a few counts. The chain couples TRBV7-2 to TRBJ1-2; possibly TRBD1 for D (5 bases). The length of the CDR3 is 17 residues. V dropped 4 bases and J dropped 0 bases, with 18 bases sitting between them. CDR1 SGHTA and CDR2 FQGNSA come from the germline V gene. The CDR3: CASSSGGAGSANYGYTF. CDR3 DNA: TGTGCCAGCAGCTCTGGGGGTGCGGGGTCAGCTAACTATGGCTACACCTTC.

The genes are TRBV29-1 and TRBJ1-5; no firm D call. Per the germline V gene, CDR1 is SQVTM and CDR2 is ANQGSEA. The CDR3 spans 12 residues. With 4 bases removed from V and 7 bases from J, the gap between germline ends came to 11 bases. This chain's CDR3 is CSVGRSGQPQHF. The CDR3 DNA follows: TGCAGCGTTGGTCGGTCGGGGCAGCCCCAGCATTTT. Based on the CDR3 plus reference TRBV29-1 and TRBJ1-5, the full variable domain is SAVISQKPSRDICQRGTSLTIQCQVDSQVTMMFWYRQQPGQSLTLIATANQGSEATYESGFVIDKFPISRPNLTFSTLTVSNMSPEDSSIYLCSVGRSGQPQHFGDGTRLSIL.

At least ten counts were recorded for this clone. The gene calls are TRBV28 and TRBJ2-7; 7 bases map to TRBD1. The CDR3 is 14 amino acids. Trimming at V came to 5 bases and at J to 5 bases, leaving 9 bases not matched to a gene. The germline CDR1 and CDR2 sequences are MDHEN and SYDVKM. CDR3 sequence: CASSPHRGTHEQYF. The CDR3 DNA is TGTGCCAGCAGTCCCCACAGGGGTACCCACGAGCAGTACTTC.